Sequencing of this T cell receptor (beta chain) was carried out in a study of blood T cell dynamics during melanoma immunotherapy. The overall study: First-line therapy was either pembrolizumab or nivolumab with ipilimumab for metastatic melanoma.

Specified time point: pre-treatment baseline. Disease control meant complete response, partial response or stable disease at 12 weeks. Clones were read by immunoSEQ multiplex PCR, and TCRdb kept only the in-frame ones, dropping some. The sample has 6,200 or so clones, 75% to 90% seen once; the top ten hold 36%. The study, taken as a whole, reports: Disease-control patients' PBMC repertoires became either more clonal or more diverse at W3. Clones driving repertoire changes may be melanoma-specific or general immune activation.

In regard to this clone: Antigen unknown.

Trimming took off 1 base at V and 7 bases at J, with 14 bases between the two ends. The CDR3 runs 15 residues. Germline V gene lookup returns CDR1 SGHRS and CDR2 YFSETQ. The sequences come from blood, collected from a patient treated with checkpoint blockade. V is TRBV5-1 and J is TRBJ1-4, with D possibly being TRBD1 (5 bases). The source is a human donor with melanoma. Some clones in this sample may be carry-over from other donors' samples. In DNA, the CDR3 is TGCGCCAGCAGCTTGTTGTGGGGGGTCAGTGAAAAACTGTTTTTT. Residues: CASSLLWGVSEKLFF.